The sequence of this T cell receptor beta chain was determined in a study of technical replicates of blood from a handful of donors. Data came from immunoSEQ multiplex PCR; TCRdb stores just in-frame clones and leaves some out. Of fewer than 85,000 clones listed, about 94% were seen once; the top ten hold 0.2% to 0.3%. CDR1 and CDR2 (germline): SGHAT, FQNNGV. The CDR3 length is 16 residues. V was trimmed by 7 bases and J by 3 bases, leaving 22 bases between them. The material sequenced was T cells isolated from PBMCs. The receptor was derived from a human donor in good health. The rearrangement uses TRBV11-2 and TRBJ2-7; possible D gene TRBD2, 5 bases. In DNA form, the CDR3 reads TGTGCCAGCACCTCAAGTTGGGCCAGCGGCTACTACGAGCAGTACTTC. It yields the protein CASTSSWASGYYEQYF.